This TCR beta chain comes out of a study of post-analysis software for immune sequencing data. Study context: The study covered relapsing-remitting, secondary progressive and progressive-relapsing courses of multiple sclerosis.

There are a few counts of this clonotype. Its antigen is unknown. Trimming at V came to 3 bases and at J to 8 bases, leaving 6 bases not matched to a gene. Germline CDR1 is SGHRS and CDR2 is YFSETQ. The CDR3 spans 15 residues. Overall study results and limits: Higher frequency in patients than in controls was seen for roughly five TRBV segments, with TRBV5-6, TRBV5-1 and TRBV20-1 among them. Among multiple sclerosis patients, normalized Chao1 diversity was significantly below that of controls.

Unique-molecular-identifier-tagged TCR beta cDNA libraries were used. TCRdb itself ran the PCR reads through MiXCR, one entry per CDR3 protein. The table lists about 760,000 distinct CDR3 sequences, roughly 29% of them singletons. The genes are TRBV5-1 and TRBJ2-1; 12 bases are shared with TRBD1. This receptor was taken from a girl aged 5-17 years with multiple sclerosis. What was sequenced was blood. In DNA, the CDR3 is TGCGCCAGCAGCTCCCACGGGACAGGGGGCGATGAGCAGTTCTTC. Translation gives CASSSHGTGGDEQFF.